The 25 T cell receptor beta chains below all came from one sample that was sequenced in a study of T cell responses to AZD1222 COVID-19 vaccine. Measured with immunoSEQ multiplex PCR; TCRdb has only the in-frame clones, and not every one. The table has some 120,000 clones, around 90% seen once. This specimen was peripheral blood, taken on day 0 of AZD1222 vaccination. All receptors derive from an adult in good health.

The J gene is TRBJ2-1, the V gene TRBV21-1; the D call in the table, TRBD1, was not verified against the DNA. TRBV21-1 is a pseudogene. The CDR3 runs to 15 residues. CDR3 nucleotides: TGTGCCAGCAGCACTTCGACAGGGTTCGGAAATGAGCAGTTCTTC. It specifies CASSTSTGFGNEQFF.

The gene calls are TRBV3-1 (or the pseudogene TRBV3-2) and TRBJ2-3, with TRBD2 as a possible D gene (6 bases). Trimming took off 4 bases at V and 2 bases at J, with 13 bases between the two ends. The CDR3 consists of 15 residues. The V gene's germline CDR1 is LGHDT and CDR2 YNNKEL (reference sequence). CDR3 in amino acids: CASSLGGPYTDTQYF. The CDR3 nucleotides are TGTGCCAGCAGCCTCGGGGGACCATACACAGATACGCAGTATTTT.

The chain links TRBV2 to TRBJ2-7; weak D call: TRBD2 (6 bases). The CDR3 is made up of 12 amino acids. Between the trimmed V and J ends, which lost 4 bases and 5 bases, there was a span of 9 bases. The germline gives CDR1 SNHLY, CDR2 FYNNEI. The CDR3 here is CASSGAGNEQYF. DNA for the CDR3: TGTGCCAGCAGTGGAGCGGGCAACGAGCAGTACTTC.

The chain uses TRBV10-1 and TRBJ1-2; possibly TRBD1 for D (5 bases). Germline V gene sequence: CDR1 WNHNN, CDR2 SYGVQD (reference sequence). V was pared by 0 bases and J by 8 bases, with 16 bases between. The CDR3 loop spans 15 amino acids. The CDR3 is CASSESTAREGGYTF. The CDR3 DNA reads as TGCGCCAGCAGTGAGTCGACGGCCAGGGAGGGCGGCTACACCTTC.

The V and J genes are TRBV29-1 and TRBJ2-7; possibly TRBD2 for D (6 bases). Deletions cut 4 bases from V and 3 bases from J, with 16 bases between. The CDR3 contains 14 residues. Germline CDR1 and CDR2: SQVTM and ANQGSEA. The CDR3 here is CSVGGGGVSYEQYF. The DNA of the CDR3 is TGCAGCGTTGGGGGAGGTGGGGTTAGCTACGAGCAGTACTTC.

The chain combines TRBV7-2 with TRBJ1-1; D uncertain. V lost 5 bases to trimming and J lost 0 bases, with 10 bases between them. This CDR3 has 14 amino acids. Germline CDR1 and CDR2: SGHTA and FQGNSA. CDR3 nucleotide sequence: TGTGCCAGCAGCCCGGACGGGATGAACACTGAAGCTTTCTTT. This sequence encodes CASSPDGMNTEAFF.

CDR3 sequence reads: CASSWQVGESNQPQHF. Here the CDR3 DNA reads TGTGCCAGCAGCTGGCAGGTTGGGGAGAGCAATCAGCCCCAGCATTTT. This chain links TRBV5-8 with TRBJ1-5; D is uncertain. Looked up from germline, CDR1 is SGHTS and CDR2 is YDEGEE. This CDR3 has 16 residues. Between the trimmed V and J ends, which lost 3 bases and 1 base, there was a span of 14 bases. Looking up the rest from reference TRBV5-8 and TRBJ1-5 gives the full variable domain: EAGVTQSPTHLIKTRGQQATLRCSPISGHTSVYWYQQALGLGLQFLLWYDEGEERNRGNFPPRFSGRQFPNYSSELNVNALELEDSALYLCASSWQVGESNQPQHFGDGTRLSIL.

This clone was observed once. The chain carries TRBV4-2 and TRBJ1-2; D is unclear. Germline values: CDR1 LGHNA, CDR2 YNFKEQ. V shed 0 bases and J shed 0 bases, with 11 bases lying between them. The CDR3 is made up of 16 amino acids. The CDR3 is CASSQDRGRANYGYTF. CDR3 bases: TGTGCCAGCAGCCAAGATCGAGGCCGAGCTAACTATGGCTACACCTTC.

V and J are TRBV28 and TRBJ1-6; D ambiguous. Germline lookup yields CDR1 MDHEN and CDR2 SYDVKM. Trimming took 6 bases from V and 10 from J, leaving 7 bases between them. The CDR3 totals 11 residues. The CDR3 bases are TGTGCCAGCAGCATAGGGTCACCCCTCCACTTT. Protein product: CASSIGSPLHF.

The genes are TRBV9 and TRBJ2-6; TRBD1 is a possible D gene (6 bases). From germline, CDR1 is SGDLS and CDR2 YYNGEE. The CDR3 sequence is 15 residues long. V was trimmed by 4 bases and J by 0 bases, leaving 8 bases between them. The CDR3: CASSQGGSGANVLTF. The CDR3 nucleotides are TGTGCCAGCAGCCAAGGGGGCTCTGGGGCCAACGTCCTGACTTTC.

This clone has a handful of counts. The chain employs TRBV5-6 and TRBJ2-1; a possible D gene is TRBD2 (6 bases). Per the germline V gene, CDR1 is SGHDT and CDR2 is YYEEEE. This CDR3 is built from 16 residues. Trimming pared 2 bases from V and 3 bases from J, leaving 15 bases between. CDR3 sequence: CASSLNRDSLYNEQFF. The CDR3 DNA follows: TGTGCCAGCAGCTTAAACCGGGACTCACTCTACAATGAGCAGTTCTTC.

The chain combines TRBV6-5 with TRBJ1-5; D remains unclear. Trimming took off 0 bases at V and 5 bases at J, with 5 bases between the two ends. Germline V lookup: CDR1 MNHEY, CDR2 SVGAGI. CDR3 size: 13 residues. CDR3 region: CASSYSWDQPQHF. The CDR3 DNA reads as TGTGCCAGCAGTTACTCGTGGGATCAGCCCCAGCATTTT.

V is TRBV2 and J is TRBJ1-5; 8 nucleotides match TRBD1. CDR1 is SNHLY and CDR2 is FYNNEI in the germline V gene. Trimming removed 7 bases from V and 4 bases from J; junction bases left unmatched: 9. There are 15 residues in the CDR3. CDR3 bases: TGTGCCAGCAAAGGAGGGACAGGCCTAAATCAGCCCCAGCATTTT. Translation: CASKGGTGLNQPQHF. Together with reference TRBV2 and TRBJ1-5, the CDR3 gives the full variable domain: EPEVTQTPSHQVTQMGQEVILRCVPISNHLYFYWYRQILGQKVEFLVSFYNNEISEKSEIFDDQFSVERPDGSNFTLKIRSTKLEDSAMYFCASKGGTGLNQPQHFGDGTRLSIL.

The V gene is TRBV19, the J gene TRBJ2-3; TRBD1 aligns across 10 bases. V lost 9 bases to trimming and J lost 6 bases; unmatched junction nucleotides: 21. In germline, CDR1 is LNHDA, CDR2 SQIVND (reference sequence). The CDR3 is 18 residues long. CDR3 bases: TGTGCCAGCGCCCCCGGGACAGGGGCCCACGTTGAAGGGGATACGCAGTATTTT. Amino acids: CASAPGTGAHVEGDTQYF.

CDR3 sequence (DNA): TGTGCCTGGAGTCCAGGGGAATGGGAGCAGTACTTC. It specifies CAWSPGEWEQYF. This chain uses TRBV30 with TRBJ2-7; a weak D match, TRBD1 (6 bases). This CDR3 is 12 amino acids long. V gave up 2 bases and J gave up 7 bases, with 12 bases separating them. CDR1 is GTSNPN and CDR2 is SVGIG in the germline V gene (reference sequence).

This clone has just a few counts. The chain joins TRBV20-1 to TRBJ1-5; a possible D gene is TRBD1 (6 bases). Germline values: CDR1 DFQATT, CDR2 SNEGSKA (reference sequence). The germline V and J ends were trimmed by 3 bases and 4 bases, with 16 bases remaining between them. CDR3 size: 15 residues. CDR3 residues: CSASFGGRGNQPQHF. CDR3 bases: TGCAGTGCTAGTTTCGGGGGGAGGGGGAATCAGCCCCAGCATTTT.

The chain carries TRBV10-2 and TRBJ2-7; 8 positions agree with TRBD1. J gave up 0 bases and V 5 bases, and 6 bases lay outside the gene matches. CDR1 and CDR2 from the germline V gene are WSHSY and SAAADI. The CDR3 runs to 15 residues. The CDR3 DNA sequence: TGCGCCAGCAGTTGGAGACAGGGGATCTCCTACGAGCAGTACTTC. It encodes CASSWRQGISYEQYF.

This chain connects TRBV7-8 to TRBJ1-6; D ambiguous. V was pared by 0 bases and J by 7 bases, with 1 base between. CDR1 and CDR2 from the germline V gene are SGHVS and FQNEAQ. This CDR3 region has 12 residues. CDR3 region: CASSLANSPLHF. DNA for the CDR3: TGTGCCAGCAGCTTAGCCAATTCACCCCTCCACTTT.

The genes are TRBV7-2 and TRBJ2-2, with D unresolved. The CDR3 runs to 16 residues. Trimming left V 2 bases short and J 0 bases short, with 10 bases between. Germline CDR1 is SGHTA and CDR2 is FQGNSA. The CDR3 loop is CASSLLSVANTGELFF. Written as DNA, the CDR3 is TGTGCCAGCAGCTTACTTTCGGTAGCGAACACCGGGGAGCTGTTTTTT.

The CDR3 DNA is TGTGCCAGCAGCCCACGGGTAGCATCTGAGGGGGAGACCCAGTACTTC. Encoded protein: CASSPRVASEGETQYF. The rearrangement joins TRBV5-4 to TRBJ2-5; D possibly uses TRBD1 or TRBD2 (5 bases each). Germline V gene data show CDR1 as SGHNT and CDR2 as YYREEE (reference sequence). Trimming took off 4 bases at V and 5 bases at J, with 21 bases between the two ends. This CDR3 region has 16 residues.

The V and J genes are TRBV29-1 and TRBJ2-7; the D gene is possibly TRBD1 (5 bases). Germline CDR1 and CDR2: SQVTM and ANQGSEA. The CDR3 has 13 amino acids. The V end was cut by 4 bases, the J end by 3 bases, with 13 bases between. In DNA, the CDR3 is TGCAGCGTTGCAAGCCTAGGGGTCTACGAGCAGTACTTC. It specifies CSVASLGVYEQYF.

This rearrangement joins TRBV11-3 to TRBJ2-3; D may be TRBD2 (5 bases). The CDR3 sequence is 14 residues long. CDR1 and CDR2 from the germline V gene are SGHNT and YENEEA. V gave up 5 bases and J gave up 2 bases, with 11 bases separating them. The CDR3 nucleotides read TGTGCCAGCAGCGACTCGGAGGACACAGATACGCAGTATTTT. This codes for CASSDSEDTDTQYF.

V is TRBV28 and J is TRBJ2-6; perhaps TRBD1 as D (5 bases). V was clipped by 6 bases and J by 0 bases, with 9 bases between them. Germline lookup yields CDR1 MDHEN and CDR2 SYDVKM. CDR3 size: 15 residues. Written as DNA, the CDR3 is TGTGCCAGCAGCCAGACAGACTCTGGGGCCAACGTCCTGACTTTC. It specifies CASSQTDSGANVLTF.

The chain couples TRBV28 to TRBJ1-1; 9 bases are a match to TRBD1. CDR1 and CDR2 (germline): MDHEN, SYDVKM. CDR3 length: 18 amino acids. After removal of 1 base from V and 3 bases from J, the junction contained 12 bases not matched to a gene. CDR3 region: CASSLFGPGTGRDTEAFF. As DNA, the CDR3 is TGTGCCAGCAGTTTATTCGGTCCCGGGACAGGGAGGGACACTGAAGCTTTCTTT.

This clone has a handful of counts. CDR3 DNA: TGCAGTGCTAGTGGGCAGGCCGACTACGAGCAGTACTTC. This encodes CSASGQADYEQYF. The chain is built from TRBV20-1 and TRBJ2-7, with no clear D. Germline CDR1 is DFQATT and CDR2 is SNEGSKA (reference sequence). Trimming took off 3 bases at V and 3 bases at J, with 12 bases between the two ends. The CDR3 has 13 amino acids.